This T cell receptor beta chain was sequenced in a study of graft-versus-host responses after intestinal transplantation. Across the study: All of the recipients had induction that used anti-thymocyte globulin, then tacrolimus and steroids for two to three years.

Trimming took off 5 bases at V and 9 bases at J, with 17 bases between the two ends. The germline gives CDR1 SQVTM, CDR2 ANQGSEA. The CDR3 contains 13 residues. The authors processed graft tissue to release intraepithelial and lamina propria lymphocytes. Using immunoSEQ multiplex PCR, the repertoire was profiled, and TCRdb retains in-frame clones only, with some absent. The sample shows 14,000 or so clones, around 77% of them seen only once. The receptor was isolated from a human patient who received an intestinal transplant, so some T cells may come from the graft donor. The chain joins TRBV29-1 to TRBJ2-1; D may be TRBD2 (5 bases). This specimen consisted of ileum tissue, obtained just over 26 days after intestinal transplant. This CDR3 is CSVSSKSTVEQFF. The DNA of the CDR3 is TGCAGCGTTTCTAGCAAATCGACGGTTGAGCAGTTCTTC.